This T cell receptor (beta chain) came from a study of T cell responses to AZD1222 COVID-19 vaccine. Study-wide findings and caveats: The peak T cell response came first, and repertoires were sampled only after it. Increased Spike-specific TCR breadth and depth were observed after two AZD1222 doses. Baseline serology detected seropositivity in only six AZD1222 recipients. Nearly half of spike-specific TCRs reportedly target unmutated variant regions.

Details on this clone: What it binds is not known.

Sequencing was performed with immunoSEQ multiplex PCR; in TCRdb, only in-frame clones are kept and a portion is missing. This sample has around 150,000 clones; about 90% occur once, and the top ten carry approximately 0.98%. The CDR3 extends over 16 amino acids. Germline CDR1 reads WSHSY; CDR2 reads SAAADI. Trimming left V 0 bases short and J 3 bases short, with 11 bases between. This sample comprised peripheral blood, obtained 28 days after the second AZD1222 dose. The chain couples TRBV10-2 to TRBJ1-4, with a possible D match to TRBD1 (5 bases). The source of this sequence is an adult who received the AZD1222 COVID-19 vaccine. DNA for the CDR3: TGCGCCAGCAGTGAGTCGACTCAGACAGCTAATGAAAAACTGTTTTTT. This translates into CASSESTQTANEKLFF.